The 30 T cell receptor beta chains in this list originate from one sample, sequenced in a study of T cell responses to AZD1222 COVID-19 vaccine. The repertoire was sequenced with immunoSEQ multiplex PCR; TCRdb's copy has only in-frame clones and lacks some. The top ten hold about 0.49% of the sample, which has about 180,000 clones, almost 90% seen once. This material consisted of peripheral blood, taken on day 0 of AZD1222 vaccination. The receptor source for this set is an adult in good health.

V and J are TRBV20-1 and TRBJ2-2; D is unresolved. The CDR3 covers 11 residues. V lost 4 bases and J 6 bases, leaving 6 bases between the germline ends. Germline assignment: CDR1 DFQATT and CDR2 SNEGSKA (reference sequence). This CDR3 is CSATKAGELFF. For the CDR3, the DNA is TGCAGTGCTACGAAGGCCGGGGAGCTGTTTTTT.

This clone came up a few times. The chain couples TRBV6-5 to TRBJ1-6, with 7 bases aligning to TRBD1. Germline V gives CDR1 MNHEY, CDR2 SVGAGI. V lost 2 bases to trimming and J lost 9 bases; unmatched junction nucleotides: 4. This CDR3 region has 14 residues. CDR3 residues: CASSYDRVVSPLHF. CDR3 nucleotide sequence: TGTGCCAGCAGTTACGACAGGGTGGTTTCACCCCTCCACTTT.

The V and J genes are TRBV6-1 and TRBJ1-5, with a possible D match to TRBD1 (5 bases). With 2 bases removed from V and 6 bases from J, the gap between germline ends came to 14 bases. The CDR3 is 15 amino acids. From germline, CDR1 is MNHNS and CDR2 SASEGT. This chain's CDR3 is CASSETVGVGQPQHF. In DNA form, the CDR3 reads TGTGCCAGCAGTGAAACGGTAGGGGTAGGTCAGCCCCAGCATTTT.

In regard to this clone: Other DNA sequences in the same sample also yield this CDR3. The chain carries TRBV27 and TRBJ1-3; weak D call: TRBD1 (5 bases). This CDR3 is built from 14 residues. With 2 bases removed from V and 0 bases from J, the gap between germline ends came to 5 bases. The germline V gene encodes CDR1 MNHEY and CDR2 SMNVEV (reference sequence). The CDR3 bases are TGTGCCAGCAGTTTAAGGGGCTCTGGAAACACCATATATTTT. Its translation is CASSLRGSGNTIYF.

This chain uses TRBV28 with TRBJ1-2, with D possibly being TRBD1 (5 bases). This CDR3 spans 13 amino acids. Trimming left V 8 bases short and J 4 bases short, with 14 bases between. Looked up from germline, CDR1 is MDHEN and CDR2 is SYDVKM. The DNA of the CDR3 is TGTGCCAGCGACAGTGCCTTGGGCTATGGCTACACCTTC. Translating gives CASDSALGYGYTF.

The CDR3 protein is CASSPLKVGAGNTIYF. The DNA of the CDR3 is TGTGCCAGCTCACCACTTAAGGTTGGGGCTGGAAACACCATATATTTT. The chain carries TRBV18 and TRBJ1-3; no firm D call. The CDR3 is 16 residues long. The V gene's germline CDR1 is KGHSH and CDR2 LQKENI. The ends were cut back, 1 base at V and 2 bases at J, with 12 bases in the middle. The full variable domain, completed using reference TRBV18 and TRBJ1-3, is NAGVMQNPRHLVRRRGQEARLRCSPMKGHSHVYWYRQLPEEGLKFMVYLQKENIIDESGMPKERFSAEFPKEGPSILRIQQVVRGDSAAYFCASSPLKVGAGNTIYFGEGSWLTVV.

The chain employs TRBV7-2 and TRBJ1-2; D gene ambiguous. The CDR3 has 15 amino acids. The germline V gene encodes CDR1 SGHTA and CDR2 FQGNSA. Trimming cost V 1 base and J 3 bases, with 12 bases left between them. The CDR3, as DNA: TGTGCCAGCAGCTTAGGACTCATAGGACACTATGGCTACACCTTC. Amino acids: CASSLGLIGHYGYTF.

V gene TRBV27 combines with J gene TRBJ1-2; D ambiguous. The length of the CDR3 is 13 residues. Per germline, CDR1 MNHEY and CDR2 SMNVEV (reference sequence). Trimming pared 3 bases from V and 2 bases from J, leaving 7 bases between. The CDR3 sequence: CASSLTPNYGYTF. The CDR3 bases are TGTGCCAGCAGTTTGACACCCAACTATGGCTACACCTTC.

The chain recombines TRBV21-1 with TRBJ2-3; TRBD2 is taken as the D call from the table, unchecked against the DNA. TRBV21-1 is designated a pseudogene. The CDR3 length is 15 residues. The CDR3 here is CASSVFGLSTDTQYF. CDR3 coding DNA: TGTGCCAGCAGTGTTTTCGGTCTTAGCACAGATACGCAGTATTTT.

The V gene is TRBV5-1, the J gene TRBJ2-1; no firm D call. CDR3 length equals 16 residues. In germline, CDR1 is SGHRS, CDR2 YFSETQ. V lost 7 bases and J lost 8, with 25 bases in between. This chain's CDR3 is CASPFLRTVGFDEQFF. CDR3 sequence (DNA): TGCGCCAGCCCGTTCCTTAGGACGGTTGGCTTCGATGAGCAGTTCTTC.

The chain couples TRBV5-1 to TRBJ2-1; a possible D gene is TRBD2 (5 bases). CDR1 and CDR2 (germline): SGHRS, YFSETQ. The CDR3 is made up of 14 amino acids. V lost 5 bases to trimming and J lost 6 bases, with 15 bases between them. The CDR3 loop is CASSNGHGINEQFF. As DNA, the CDR3 is TGCGCCAGCAGTAACGGTCACGGGATCAATGAGCAGTTCTTC. Supplemented by reference TRBV5-1 and TRBJ2-1, the full variable domain reads KAGVTQTPRYLIKTRGQQVTLSCSPISGHRSVSWYQQTPGQGLQFLFEYFSETQRNKGNFPGRFSGRQFSNSRSEMNVSTLELGDSALYLCASSNGHGINEQFFGPGTRLTVL.

The rearrangement uses TRBV2 and TRBJ2-3; 9 nucleotides line up with TRBD2. Trimming at V came to 2 bases and at J to 1 base, leaving 7 bases not matched to a gene. Germline CDR1 and CDR2: SNHLY and FYNNEI. The CDR3 is made up of 17 amino acids. CDR3 nucleotides: TGTGCCAGCAGTGAAAGTCTAGCGGGGTTCGGCACAGATACGCAGTATTTT. It translates to CASSESLAGFGTDTQYF.

The V and J genes are TRBV11-2 and TRBJ1-1; D is uncertain. The CDR3 is 15 residues long. CDR1 SGHAT and CDR2 FQNNGV come from the germline V gene. V lost 0 bases and J lost 0, with 8 bases in between. The CDR3, as DNA: TGTGCCAGCAGCTTAGACCCCAACATGAACACTGAAGCTTTCTTT. Translating it yields CASSLDPNMNTEAFF.

V usage is TRBV9 and J usage is TRBJ2-7; tentative D call: TRBD1 (6 bases). V was clipped by 3 bases and J by 1 base, with 14 bases between them. Germline V gene data show CDR1 as SGDLS and CDR2 as YYNGEE. The CDR3 consists of 15 residues. Written as DNA, the CDR3 is TGTGCCAGCAGCGCCGGCCCAGGGGAATCCTACGAGCAGTACTTC. Protein sequence: CASSAGPGESYEQYF.

The V and J genes are TRBV10-3 and TRBJ1-4; 9 positions agree with TRBD1. The CDR3 totals 15 residues. CDR1 and CDR2 from the germline V gene are ENHRY and SYGVKD. V shed 2 bases, J shed 8 bases, and the junction held 6 bases outside the gene matches. The CDR3 is CAISEGPGTGEKLFF. The DNA for the CDR3 is TGTGCCATCAGTGAGGGCCCCGGGACAGGGGAAAAACTGTTTTTT.

V usage is TRBV7-8 and J usage is TRBJ1-2; D possibly corresponds to TRBD1 (5 bases). The germline V gene encodes CDR1 SGHVS and CDR2 FQNEAQ. CDR3 length: 14 amino acids. The V and J ends lost 5 bases and 1 base respectively, with 11 bases between them. This CDR3 is CASSAGRFNYGYTF. CDR3 sequence (DNA): TGTGCCAGCAGCGCGGGACGGTTTAACTATGGCTACACCTTC.

The CDR3 region is CASSLGTGHGYTF. CDR3 DNA: TGTGCCAGCAGCTTAGGGACTGGTCATGGCTACACCTTC. The J gene is TRBJ1-2, the V gene TRBV7-9; D remains unclear. Trimming removed 1 base from V and 6 bases from J, with 9 bases in between. Germline lookup yields CDR1 SEHNR and CDR2 FQNEAQ (reference sequence). CDR3 length: 13 residues.

This chain uses TRBV28 with TRBJ1-1; D ambiguous. There are 17 residues in the CDR3. V lost 2 bases to trimming and J lost 4 bases, with 20 bases between them. Germline-derived CDR1 and CDR2 are MDHEN and SYDVKM. CDR3 amino acids: CASSLPYLDLVGTEAFF. DNA of the CDR3: TGTGCCAGCAGTTTACCGTATTTAGATCTGGTGGGCACTGAAGCTTTCTTT.

The V call is TRBV18, the J call TRBJ1-2; 7 positions agree with TRBD1. After removal of 2 bases from V and 4 bases from J, the junction contained 10 bases not matched to a gene. Per the germline V gene, CDR1 is KGHSH and CDR2 is LQKENI. The CDR3 runs 16 residues. The CDR3 here is CASSPDQQGGGYGYTF. The CDR3 DNA reads as TGTGCCAGCTCACCAGATCAGCAGGGGGGAGGCTATGGCTACACCTTC.

As DNA, the CDR3 is TGTGCAAGTCGCTTCGGGGGACTAGCGGGGGCCCCACAAGAGACCCAGTACTTC. Translation: CASRFGGLAGAPQETQYF. The rearrangement joins TRBV12-2 to TRBJ2-5; the table's D call, TRBD2, has no DNA check behind it. TRBV12-2 counts as a pseudogene. The CDR3 spans 18 residues.

In the case of this clone: Additional DNA sequences in this sample encode the identical CDR3. The chain employs TRBV27 and TRBJ2-3; D uncertain. Trimming removed 0 bases from V and 4 bases from J, with 2 bases in between. The CDR3 covers 12 residues. Germline values: CDR1 MNHEY, CDR2 SMNVEV (reference sequence). The CDR3 reads CASSLSSDTQYF. The CDR3 bases are TGTGCCAGCAGTTTATCCTCAGATACGCAGTATTTT.

This chain connects TRBV7-8 to TRBJ2-6; D is ambiguous. Trimming took off 1 base at V and 4 bases at J, with 8 bases between the two ends. The CDR3 extends over 15 amino acids. CDR1 and CDR2 from the germline V gene are SGHVS and FQNEAQ. The CDR3 bases are TGTGCCAGCAGCTTAGGACCCATCGGGGCCAACGTCCTGACTTTC. This translates into CASSLGPIGANVLTF.

The rearrangement joins TRBV3-1 (or the pseudogene TRBV3-2) to TRBJ1-3, with D unclear. The CDR3 spans 15 residues. Germline V CDR1 and CDR2: LGHDT, YNNKEL (reference sequence). The V gene lost 2 bases and the J gene lost 6 bases, with 14 bases spanning the gap. CDR3 nucleotides: TGTGCCAGCAGCCAATGGGCAGGAATGAAAAACACCATATATTTT. Its translation is CASSQWAGMKNTIYF.

This chain links TRBV5-1 with TRBJ2-1; perhaps TRBD1 as D (6 bases). CDR1 is SGHRS and CDR2 is YFSETQ in the germline V gene. The CDR3 runs to 15 residues. Trimming left V 4 bases short and J 3 bases short, with 14 bases between. The CDR3 region is CASSGQHPDYNEQFF. CDR3 bases: TGCGCCAGCAGCGGACAGCATCCTGACTACAATGAGCAGTTCTTC.

This chain uses TRBV5-1 with TRBJ2-7; 7 nucleotides agree with TRBD2. CDR3 length: 16 amino acids. Losses at the gene ends were 4 bases for V and 6 bases for J; bases not matched to a gene: 16. Germline CDR1 reads SGHRS; CDR2 reads YFSETQ. The CDR3 spells CASSLGGGGEIREQYF. As DNA, the CDR3 is TGCGCCAGCAGCCTAGGAGGCGGGGGAGAGATACGCGAGCAGTACTTC.

J is TRBJ1-6 and V is TRBV5-4, with D maybe TRBD1 (6 bases). Germline loops: CDR1 SGHNT, CDR2 YYREEE (reference sequence). CDR3 length equals 13 residues. Between the trimmed V and J ends, which lost 0 bases and 10 bases, there was a span of 8 bases. The DNA for the CDR3 is TGTGCCAGCAGCTTGGACAGGGACTCACCCCTCCACTTT. It is translated as CASSLDRDSPLHF.

The CDR3 nucleotides are TGTGCCAGCGTATCAGTCGGACAGCACAATGAGCAGTTCTTC. Protein sequence: CASVSVGQHNEQFF. J is TRBJ2-1 and V is TRBV6-5; D is possibly TRBD1 (6 bases). V gave up 8 bases and J gave up 5 bases, with 16 bases separating them. Germline lookup yields CDR1 MNHEY and CDR2 SVGAGI. The CDR3 runs to 14 residues.

The V gene is TRBV5-1, the J gene TRBJ2-1; no firm D call. Germline CDR1 is SGHRS and CDR2 is YFSETQ. V was clipped by 2 bases and J by 10 bases, with 13 bases between them. There are 13 residues in the CDR3. The CDR3 sequence: CASSFRDGPEQFF. The CDR3, as DNA: TGCGCCAGCAGCTTTCGAGACGGGCCCGAGCAGTTCTTC. The whole variable domain, remainder taken from reference TRBV5-1 and TRBJ2-1, is KAGVTQTPRYLIKTRGQQVTLSCSPISGHRSVSWYQQTPGQGLQFLFEYFSETQRNKGNFPGRFSGRQFSNSRSEMNVSTLELGDSALYLCASSFRDGPEQFFGPGTRLTVL.

V and J are TRBV2 and TRBJ1-5; perhaps TRBD1 as D (6 bases). Germline CDR1 reads SNHLY; CDR2 reads FYNNEI. V was clipped by 6 bases and J by 0 bases, with 12 bases between them. This CDR3 comprises 15 residues. The CDR3 DNA is TGTGCCAGCAGCCCGACAGGAGGTAGCAATCAGCCCCAGCATTTT. Protein product: CASSPTGGSNQPQHF. The full variable domain, with the rest looked up from reference TRBV2 and TRBJ1-5, is EPEVTQTPSHQVTQMGQEVILRCVPISNHLYFYWYRQILGQKVEFLVSFYNNEISEKSEIFDDQFSVERPDGSNFTLKIRSTKLEDSAMYFCASSPTGGSNQPQHFGDGTRLSIL.

V gene TRBV7-2 combines with J gene TRBJ2-1, with 8 bases aligning to TRBD2. Looked up from germline, CDR1 is SGHTA and CDR2 is FQGNSA. This CDR3 has 14 residues. V shed 5 bases, J shed 9 bases, and the junction held 9 bases outside the gene matches. As DNA, the CDR3 is TGTGCCAGCAGCATTCACAGACTAGCGAGTGAGCAGTTCTTC. Translated, it gives CASSIHRLASEQFF.